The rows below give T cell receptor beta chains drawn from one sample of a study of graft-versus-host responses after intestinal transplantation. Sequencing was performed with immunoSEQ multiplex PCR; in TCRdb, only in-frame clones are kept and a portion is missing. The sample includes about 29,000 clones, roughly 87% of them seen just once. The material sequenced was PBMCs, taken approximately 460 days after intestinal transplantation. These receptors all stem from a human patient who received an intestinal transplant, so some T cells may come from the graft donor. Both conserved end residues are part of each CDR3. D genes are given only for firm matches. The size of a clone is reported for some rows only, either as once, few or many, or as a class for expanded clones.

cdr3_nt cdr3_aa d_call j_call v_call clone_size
TGTGCCAGCAGCCTGGGGAGGACTAATGCCTACGAGCAGTACTTC CASSLGRTNAYEQYF NA TRBJ2-7 TRBV7-2 NA
TGTGCCAGTAGTTACAGGGGGGCCGGGGCCAACGTCCTGACTTTC CASSYRGAGANVLTF TRBD1 TRBJ2-6 TRBV19 once
TGTGCCAGCTCACCTAAGGGGGCGCATGGTAGCTACACCTTC CASSPKGAHGSYTF TRBD1 TRBJ1-2 TRBV18 NA
TGTGCCAGCAGATCTGACAGGCAGGGAAACACCATATATTTT CASRSDRQGNTIYF NA TRBJ1-3 TRBV27 NA
TGCGCCAGCAGCTTGGGAGGGACAGATGAAGCTTTCTTT CASSLGGTDEAFF TRBD1 TRBJ1-1 TRBV5-1 NA
TGTGCCAGCAGTGAAGGGAGGAGGGACCCCTACGAGCAGTACTTC CASSEGRRDPYEQYF NA TRBJ2-7 TRBV6-1 NA
TGTGCCAGCAGCGTAGATGTCACCGGGGAGCTGTTTTTT CASSVDVTGELFF NA TRBJ2-2 TRBV9 NA
TGTGCCTGGAGGGGGGACAAAGACTACGAGCAGTACTTC CAWRGDKDYEQYF NA TRBJ2-7 TRBV30 once
TGTGCCAGCAGCCTTTATTGGGGGAACACCGGGGAGCTGTTTTTT CASSLYWGNTGELFF NA TRBJ2-2 TRBV7-8 NA
TGTGCCAGCAGTTTGACGCTTAACAGGGGGGCTGGCTACACCTTC CASSLTLNRGAGYTF TRBD1 TRBJ1-2 TRBV28 NA
TGTGCCAGCAGCTTAAAACAGGGAATGGATGGCTACACCTTC CASSLKQGMDGYTF NA TRBJ1-2 TRBV11-2 once
TGTGCCAGCAGCTTAGGAGGTCAGCTCACAGATACGCAGTATTTT CASSLGGQLTDTQYF NA TRBJ2-3 TRBV7-8 NA
TGTGCCAGTAGTTCCCAGGGGAATACCGGGGAGCTGTTTTTT CASSSQGNTGELFF NA TRBJ2-2 TRBV19 NA
TGTGCCAGCAGTTTCGGGACAGGGGACTACGAGCAGTACTTC CASSFGTGDYEQYF TRBD1 TRBJ2-7 TRBV6-1 NA
TGTGCCAGCAGGGGGACAGACTCTCCCTCCTACGAGCAGTACTTC CASRGTDSPSYEQYF TRBD1 TRBJ2-7 TRBV6-1 NA
TGTGCCAGTAGTATCGTAGGCAGACTCAATCAGCCCCAGCATTTT CASSIVGRLNQPQHF NA TRBJ1-5 TRBV19 NA
TGTGCCAGCATGGGGGATCAGGGATACCCTAGTGATACGCAGTATTTT CASMGDQGYPSDTQYF NA TRBJ2-3 TRBV2 NA
TGTGCCAGCAGCCAAGATAAAAGAGGACTAGCAGGGGGGAATGAGCAGTTCTTC CASSQDKRGLAGGNEQFF NA TRBJ2-1 TRBV14 NA
TGTGCCAGCAGCTTAGTCCGGGGGACCAACACCGGGGAGCTGTTTTTT CASSLVRGTNTGELFF NA TRBJ2-2 TRBV7-9 once
TGTGCCAGAACAGCCAACACTGAAGCTTTCTTT CARTANTEAFF NA TRBJ1-1 TRBV2 NA
TGTGCCAGCAGCCAAGGGGACTTGAATGAGCAGTTCTTC CASSQGDLNEQFF NA TRBJ2-1 TRBV6-5 NA
TGTGCCAGCAGCTTAGAGGGACTTCCGGGCTACACCTTC CASSLEGLPGYTF NA TRBJ1-2 TRBV11-2 NA
TGTGCCAGCAGCTGGGGACTACAAGGGGAGCAGTACTTC CASSWGLQGEQYF TRBD2 TRBJ2-7 TRBV11-3 NA
TGTGCCAGCAGTTACTCGACCACCAACACCGGGGAGCTGTTTTTT CASSYSTTNTGELFF NA TRBJ2-2 TRBV6-5 NA
TGCAGCGCACTCCAGGGCCAAGGGTATGGCTACACCTTC CSALQGQGYGYTF NA TRBJ1-2 TRBV29-1 NA
TGTGCCAGCAGACCAGGGGGCGCGAACACTGAAGCTTTCTTT CASRPGGANTEAFF TRBD1 TRBJ1-1 TRBV6-4 once
TGTGCTAGTGGTTTGAGCGGGGGGCAAGAGACCCAGTACTTC CASGLSGGQETQYF TRBD2 TRBJ2-5 TRBV12-5 NA
TGTGCCAGCAGCCAACTTTTGCAGGGGGCGCGAGGCTACACCTTC CASSQLLQGARGYTF TRBD1 TRBJ1-2 TRBV7-9 NA
TGTGCCAGCAGCGTCGGGACTAGCGGAACCTACGAGCAGTACTTC CASSVGTSGTYEQYF TRBD2 TRBJ2-7 TRBV5-4 once
TGTGCCAGCAGTGGCGGGAGGGCCGTCGATACGCAGTATTTT CASSGGRAVDTQYF TRBD2 TRBJ2-3 TRBV25-1 NA
TGTGCCAGCAGTGAGGAGGTCCGAACCGGGGAGCTGTTTTTT CASSEEVRTGELFF NA TRBJ2-2 TRBV2 NA
TGTGCCAGCAGCGGGGGACAGGGAAAGGGTGAGACCCAGTACTTC CASSGGQGKGETQYF TRBD1 TRBJ2-5 TRBV5-5 NA
TGTGCCAGCAGCTTTACAAGCCCTGGCGGTTCACCCCTCCACTTT CASSFTSPGGSPLHF NA TRBJ1-6 TRBV5-4 NA
TGTGCCAGCAGCCCGACCCCGGGACTGAAAACCTACGAGCAGTACTTC CASSPTPGLKTYEQYF NA TRBJ2-7 TRBV2 NA
TGTGCCAGCATTAAATCCTTTCAGGGGCCTGAAGCTTTCTTT CASIKSFQGPEAFF NA TRBJ1-1 TRBV6-1 NA
TGTGCCAGCAGTGCACAGGGGCGAACTGAAGCTTTCTTT CASSAQGRTEAFF TRBD1 TRBJ1-1 TRBV27 NA
TGTGCCAGCAGTTTACTCACAGATACGCAGTATTTT CASSLLTDTQYF NA TRBJ2-3 TRBV7-2 NA
TGTGCCAGCAGTTCATGGGGGGGCAGGTATGGCTACACCTTC CASSSWGGRYGYTF NA TRBJ1-2 TRBV27 once
TGTGCCAGCAGCCAAGCAGGGGACGCATTCGGCAATCAGCCCCAGCATTTT CASSQAGDAFGNQPQHF NA TRBJ1-5 TRBV4-2 NA
TGTGCCAGCAGCCAAGGAAGCGGACAGGGGCTGGGAGAGGAGACCCAGTACTTC CASSQGSGQGLGEETQYF TRBD1 TRBJ2-5 TRBV11-2 NA
TGCGCCAGCAGCTTGGGACAGGGGGGGCAGGAGCAGTACTTC CASSLGQGGQEQYF TRBD1 TRBJ2-7 TRBV5-1 NA
TGTGCCAGCAGCTCTAGCGGGGCGGGGGGGACCCAGTACTTC CASSSSGAGGTQYF TRBD2 TRBJ2-5 TRBV11-2 NA
TGCGCCAGCAGCTTTATGGGACGAGGGAACACTGAAGCTTTCTTT CASSFMGRGNTEAFF NA TRBJ1-1 TRBV5-1 once
TGTGCCTGGAGGGGGAGCGGGGCTAAGGAGACCCAGTACTTC CAWRGSGAKETQYF TRBD2 TRBJ2-5 TRBV30 NA
TGTGCCAGCAGCTCGGGTCGGACCTTTGGCGAGCAGTACTTC CASSSGRTFGEQYF NA TRBJ2-7 TRBV7-2 NA
TGTGCCAGCAGTGAAGAGGTGACTTATCAGGAGACCCAGTACTTC CASSEEVTYQETQYF NA TRBJ2-5 TRBV6-1 NA
TGTGCCAGCAGTGAAGCGGGGGCCGACCCCGAGCAGTACTTC CASSEAGADPEQYF NA TRBJ2-7 TRBV2 once
TGTGCCAGCAGCCAAGCGGGACTAGCGTCCGGGGAGCTGTTTTTT CASSQAGLASGELFF TRBD2 TRBJ2-2 TRBV14 NA
TGTGCCAGCAGTTGGACAGGGGGCTACGAGCAGTACTTC CASSWTGGYEQYF TRBD1 TRBJ2-7 TRBV28 NA
TGTGCCAGCAGCTCAGGGGGCGGGTACGAGCAGTACTTC CASSSGGGYEQYF TRBD1 TRBJ2-7 TRBV5-4 NA
TGTGCCAGCAGTGACCCGGGACAGGGTGTTTATGAAGAGACCCAGTACTTC CASSDPGQGVYEETQYF TRBD1 TRBJ2-5 TRBV2 NA
TGTGCCAGCAGCACACTGGGGGTTTCGCTCTTT CASSTLGVSLF NA TRBJ1-1 TRBV6-5 once
TGTGCCATCAGTGATTTCCAGCGGGAGAACAATGAGCAGTTCTTC CAISDFQRENNEQFF TRBD2 TRBJ2-1 TRBV10-3 NA
TGTGCCAGCAGTTTTTTACCGAACTACGGGACAGGGGGTCACGAGCAGTACTTC CASSFLPNYGTGGHEQYF TRBD1 TRBJ2-7 TRBV27 NA
TGTGCCAGCAGTGACAGGGGGCGAGGCACTGAAGCTTTCTTT CASSDRGRGTEAFF TRBD1 TRBJ1-1 TRBV7-9 NA
TGTGCCAGCAGTGAAGGTAGGGGAGGAAATTCACCCCTCCACTTT CASSEGRGGNSPLHF NA TRBJ1-6 TRBV6-1 NA
TGTGCCAGCAGTTGGACAGAGAACACTGAAGCTTTCTTT CASSWTENTEAFF NA TRBJ1-1 TRBV6-8 NA
TGTGCCAGCAGCTTAAGGACTAGCGACACCGGGGAGCTGTTTTTT CASSLRTSDTGELFF TRBD2 TRBJ2-2 TRBV7-3 few
TGTGCCAGCAGCTTAAAACCCACAGGAGATACGCAGTATTTT CASSLKPTGDTQYF NA TRBJ2-3 TRBV11-2 NA